Below, 28 T cell receptor beta chains from the same sample are listed, as sequenced in a study of cytomegalovirus exposure and HLA in healthy donors. PCR primers comprised 60 Vbeta and 13 Jbeta primers. Data came from immunoSEQ multiplex PCR; TCRdb stores just in-frame clones and leaves some out. The repertoire holds roughly 70,000 clones, around 70% seen once, with about an eighth in the top ten. What was sequenced was PBMCs. These receptors were collected from a human donor in good health.

The rearrangement links TRBV18 to TRBJ1-5; no firm D call. The V gene lost 2 bases and the J gene lost 5 bases, with 7 bases spanning the gap. The CDR3 has 13 residues. Germline CDR1 is KGHSH and CDR2 is LQKENI. The CDR3 region has the DNA TGTGCCAGCTCACCATTACGGGATCAGCCCCAGCATTTT. Amino acid sequence: CASSPLRDQPQHF. The full variable domain, with the rest looked up from reference TRBV18 and TRBJ1-5, is NAGVMQNPRHLVRRRGQEARLRCSPMKGHSHVYWYRQLPEEGLKFMVYLQKENIIDESGMPKERFSAEFPKEGPSILRIQQVVRGDSAAYFCASSPLRDQPQHFGDGTRLSIL.

The chain has TRBV18 and TRBJ2-4, with D maybe TRBD1 (5 bases). The CDR3 spans 17 residues. Germline CDR1 KGHSH, CDR2 LQKENI. V was cut by 2 bases and J by 8 bases, with 22 bases left in between. In DNA form, the CDR3 reads TGTGCCAGCTCACCAGCCCTCATGGGAAGGGGTTCGGACATTCAGTACTTC. It codes for CASSPALMGRGSDIQYF. Drawing the rest from reference TRBV18 and TRBJ2-4, the complete variable domain is NAGVMQNPRHLVRRRGQEARLRCSPMKGHSHVYWYRQLPEEGLKFMVYLQKENIIDESGMPKERFSAEFPKEGPSILRIQQVVRGDSAAYFCASSPALMGRGSDIQYFGAGTRLSVL.

The chain couples TRBV2 to TRBJ1-2; TRBD1 is a possible D gene (5 bases). This CDR3 has 14 amino acids. The germline V gene has CDR1 SNHLY and CDR2 FYNNEI. The V gene lost 0 bases and the J gene lost 7 bases, with 12 bases spanning the gap. CDR3 nucleotides: TGTGCCAGCAGTGAAGCGCAGACAGTGGGTGGCTACACCTTC. The encoded protein is CASSEAQTVGGYTF.

This clone was detected only a few times. This chain uses TRBV11-3 with TRBJ2-3; tentative D call: TRBD2 (6 bases). The CDR3 is made up of 14 amino acids. Germline-derived CDR1 and CDR2 are SGHNT and YENEEA. V lost 5 bases to trimming and J lost 2 bases, with 11 bases between them. CDR3 loop: CASSPRDFTDTQYF. CDR3 DNA sequence: TGTGCCAGCAGCCCTAGGGACTTCACAGATACGCAGTATTTT. The full variable domain, with the rest looked up from reference TRBV11-3 and TRBJ2-3, is EAGVVQSPRYKIIEKKQPVAFWCNPISGHNTLYWYLQNLGQGPELLIRYENEEAVDDSQLPKDRFSAERLKGVDSTLKIQPAELGDSAVYLCASSPRDFTDTQYFGPGTRLTVL.

The CDR3 loop reads CASSRTGTSGSSYNEQFF. The CDR3 DNA follows: TGTGCCAGCAGCCGGACCGGGACTAGCGGTAGCTCCTACAATGAGCAGTTCTTC. V is TRBV5-4 and J is TRBJ2-1; 11 bases are shared with TRBD2. With 4 bases clipped from V and 0 bases from J, the junction kept 9 bases outside the gene matches. In germline, CDR1 is SGHNT, CDR2 YYREEE (reference sequence). There are 18 residues in the CDR3.

The chain has TRBV13 and TRBJ1-3; TRBD1 matches 9 bases. The CDR3 length is 15 residues. Germline lookup yields CDR1 PRHDT and CDR2 FYEKMQ (reference sequence). J gave up 2 bases and V 3 bases, and 2 bases lay outside the gene matches. CDR3 residues: CASSFRTGAGNTIYF. The CDR3 coding sequence is TGTGCCAGCAGCTTTAGGACAGGGGCTGGAAACACCATATATTTT.

The gene calls are TRBV7-9 and TRBJ1-1, with D maybe TRBD1 (5 bases). Germline CDR1 is SEHNR and CDR2 is FQNEAQ (reference sequence). The ends were cut back, 7 bases at V and 4 bases at J, with 13 bases in the middle. The CDR3 sequence is 13 residues long. CDR3 coding DNA: TGTGCCAGCATCGATGGGGGGGTCACTGAAGCTTTCTTT. This encodes CASIDGGVTEAFF. Complete variable domain (other parts from reference TRBV7-9 and TRBJ1-1): DTGVSQNPRHKITKRGQNVTFRCDPISEHNRLYWYRQTLGQGPEFLTYFQNEAQLEKSRLLSDRFSAERPKGSFSTLEIQRTEQGDSAMYLCASIDGGVTEAFFGQGTRLTVV.

The gene calls are TRBV9 and TRBJ1-5; no reliable D call. The V gene's germline CDR1 is SGDLS and CDR2 YYNGEE. Trimming took 0 bases from V and 6 from J, leaving 7 bases between them. CDR3 length: 13 amino acids. CDR3 DNA sequence: TGTGCCAGCAGCGTAGCTACGGGTCAGCCCCAGCATTTT. Amino acid sequence: CASSVATGQPQHF.

J is TRBJ1-1 and V is TRBV10-3, with D unclear. Trimming removed 10 bases at V and 3 bases at J, with 15 bases between. The CDR3 sequence is 13 residues long. CDR1 is ENHRY and CDR2 is SYGVKD in the germline V gene. Written as DNA, the CDR3 is TGTGCCACCGGAACCACAGAAGACACTGAAGCTTTCTTT. This encodes CATGTTEDTEAFF.

This chain connects TRBV15 to TRBJ1-1; 7 nucleotides align to TRBD1. Germline V CDR1 and CDR2: LNHNV, YYDKDF (reference sequence). Trimming removed 1 base from V and 1 base from J; junction bases left unmatched: 3. The CDR3 has 15 residues. CDR3: CATSRVSGGNTEAFF. CDR3 bases: TGTGCCACCAGCAGAGTCTCAGGGGGGAACACTGAAGCTTTCTTT.

The chain joins TRBV14 to TRBJ2-5; TRBD2 matches 7 bases. J gave up 5 bases and V 3 bases, and 3 bases lay outside the gene matches. Germline-derived CDR1 and CDR2 are SGHDN and FVKESK. This CDR3 region has 13 residues. This CDR3 reads CASSQRGGETQYF. The CDR3 DNA reads as TGTGCCAGCAGCCAGAGGGGAGGGGAGACCCAGTACTTC. Looking up the rest from reference TRBV14 and TRBJ2-5 gives the full variable domain: EAGVTQFPSHSVIEKGQTVTLRCDPISGHDNLYWYRRVMGKEIKFLLHFVKESKQDESGMPNNRFLAERTGGTYSTLKVQPAELEDSGVYFCASSQRGGETQYFGPGTRLLVL.

The rearrangement uses TRBV10-3 and TRBJ2-5; 7 bases match TRBD2. The trim removed 9 bases at V and 1 base at J, leaving 2 bases unmatched. The CDR3 sequence is 12 residues long. Germline V gene sequence: CDR1 ENHRY, CDR2 SYGVKD. In nucleotides, the CDR3 is TGTGCCATTGGGAGGGCCCAAGAGACCCAGTACTTC. It codes for CAIGRAQETQYF.

A single count supports this clone. V gene TRBV6-1 combines with J gene TRBJ2-7; 9 positions agree with TRBD1. The trim removed 4 bases at V and 2 bases at J, leaving 3 bases unmatched. The CDR3 totals 14 residues. Germline CDR1 MNHNS, CDR2 SASEGT. The DNA of the CDR3 is TGTGCCAGCAGTGGACAGGGGGGACCCTACGAGCAGTACTTC. This gives the protein CASSGQGGPYEQYF.

The chain employs TRBV5-1 and TRBJ2-1; 15 bases are a match to TRBD2. Looked up from germline, CDR1 is SGHRS and CDR2 is YFSETQ. With 0 bases clipped from V and 4 bases from J, the junction kept 8 bases outside the gene matches. The CDR3 extends over 19 amino acids. The CDR3 region is CASSLGAGTSGRRYNEQFF. CDR3 coding DNA: TGCGCCAGCAGCTTGGGGGCTGGGACTAGCGGGAGGAGGTACAATGAGCAGTTCTTC.

The genes are TRBV10-3 and TRBJ2-7, with TRBD2 matching over 8 bases. V gave up 5 bases and J gave up 6 bases; unmatched junction bases: 12. The CDR3 spans 15 residues. CDR1 ENHRY and CDR2 SYGVKD come from the germline V gene. This chain's CDR3 is CAISFYSGTTSEQYF. CDR3 nucleotide sequence: TGTGCCATCAGTTTTTATAGCGGGACTACTTCCGAGCAGTACTTC.

The chain joins TRBV7-9 to TRBJ2-2, with TRBD1 matching 7 bases. Trimming at V came to 7 bases and at J to 5 bases, leaving 10 bases not matched to a gene. The CDR3 has 15 residues. CDR1 and CDR2 from the germline V gene are SEHNR and FQNEAQ (reference sequence). The chain's CDR3 is CASIADRVRTGELFF. Written as DNA, the CDR3 is TGTGCCAGCATCGCCGACAGGGTGAGAACCGGGGAGCTGTTTTTT.

The chain employs TRBV6-4 and TRBJ2-1; 11 nucleotides align to TRBD2. The length of the CDR3 is 16 residues. V was pared by 4 bases and J by 7 bases, with 9 bases of the junction left unmatched. The germline CDR1 and CDR2 sequences are MRHNA and SNTAGT. The CDR3, as DNA: TGTGCCAGCAGTGTCCTTGGGACTAGCGGCTGGAATGAGCAGTTCTTC. Amino acid sequence: CASSVLGTSGWNEQFF.

V gene TRBV7-9 combines with J gene TRBJ1-4; 8 positions agree with TRBD1. V lost 6 bases to trimming and J lost 5 bases; unmatched junction nucleotides: 5. The CDR3 sequence is 14 residues long. CDR1 is SEHNR and CDR2 is FQNEAQ in the germline V gene (reference sequence). Here the CDR3 DNA reads TGTGCCAGCAGTCAGACAGGGGTAAATGAAAAACTGTTTTTT. Protein product: CASSQTGVNEKLFF.

This sequence joins TRBV19 and TRBJ2-3; 9 nucleotides agree with TRBD2. After removal of 2 bases from V and 5 bases from J, the junction contained 8 bases not matched to a gene. Germline-derived CDR1 and CDR2 are LNHDA and SQIVND (reference sequence). This CDR3 region has 16 residues. The CDR3 region is CASSINRREGGDTQYF. The CDR3 nucleotides are TGTGCCAGTAGTATAAATCGGCGGGAGGGCGGAGATACGCAGTATTTT.

The rearrangement links TRBV27 to TRBJ2-1; 8 nucleotides agree with TRBD2. Germline loops: CDR1 MNHEY, CDR2 SMNVEV (reference sequence). The CDR3 totals 14 residues. V shed 8 bases and J 3 bases; nucleotides not matched to a gene: 6. As DNA, the CDR3 is TGTGCCAGCGGGGCTAGCGGGCTCTACAATGAGCAGTTCTTC. It specifies CASGASGLYNEQFF.

At least ten counts were recorded for this clone. This sample includes further DNA sequences coding for the same CDR3. The rearrangement joins TRBV27 to TRBJ1-3; D not resolved. CDR1 is MNHEY, CDR2 SMNVEV, per germline (reference sequence). The CDR3 spans 15 residues. V was cut by 8 bases and J by 0 bases, with 14 bases left in between. CDR3 DNA: TGTGCCAGCTCTCCTCATACAAGCTCTGGAAACACCATATATTTT. This encodes CASSPHTSSGNTIYF.

V is TRBV19 and J is TRBJ2-5; the match to TRBD1 covers 12 bases. Germline V gene lookup returns CDR1 LNHDA and CDR2 SQIVND (reference sequence). CDR3 length: 15 residues. Germline trimming cut 4 bases from V and 5 bases from J; bases unmatched to any gene: 5. CDR3 amino acids: CASSTGQGAWETQYF. DNA for the CDR3: TGTGCCAGTAGTACGGGACAGGGGGCTTGGGAGACCCAGTACTTC.

The V and J genes are TRBV6-1 and TRBJ2-1, with D possibly TRBD2 on 6 matching bases. Germline-derived CDR1 and CDR2 are MNHNS and SASEGT. Trimming removed 3 bases from V and 8 bases from J, with 23 bases in between. The CDR3 covers 17 residues. The CDR3 reads CASSDRLRLARADEQFF. Written as DNA, the CDR3 is TGTGCCAGCAGTGATAGGCTGAGGCTAGCGCGGGCGGATGAGCAGTTCTTC.

The genes are TRBV6-5 and TRBJ1-1; D is perhaps TRBD1 (5 bases). Germline CDR1 MNHEY, CDR2 SVGAGI. V dropped 6 bases and J dropped 4 bases, with 15 bases sitting between them. This CDR3 contains 14 residues. CDR3 DNA: TGTGCCAGCAGGCCAGGGTTGGTGGGCACTGAAGCTTTCTTT. Translation gives CASRPGLVGTEAFF.

The rearrangement links TRBV5-1 to TRBJ1-1; D is uncertain. Germline V gene lookup returns CDR1 SGHRS and CDR2 YFSETQ. The V and J ends lost 1 base and 0 bases respectively, with 7 bases between them. The CDR3 has 14 amino acids. CDR3 residues: CASSLSAVNTEAFF. The CDR3 region has the DNA TGCGCCAGCAGCTTGTCCGCAGTGAACACTGAAGCTTTCTTT.

The rearrangement links TRBV5-1 to TRBJ1-4; 9 bases are a match to TRBD1. Germline CDR1 and CDR2: SGHRS and YFSETQ. With V trimmed by 4 bases and J by 10 bases, 11 bases remained unmatched. The CDR3 has 15 residues. The CDR3 bases are TGCGCCAGCAGCGGCTCGACAGGGGGTGCTAGAAAACTGTTTTTT. Protein sequence: CASSGSTGGARKLFF.

The rearrangement joins TRBV6-1 to TRBJ2-1; possibly TRBD1 for D (6 bases). Per germline, CDR1 MNHNS and CDR2 SASEGT. This CDR3 contains 16 residues. V was clipped by 3 bases and J by 4 bases, with 16 bases between them. As DNA, the CDR3 is TGTGCCAGCAGTGATTCCGGGACACGTCCTTACAATGAGCAGTTCTTC. Translating it yields CASSDSGTRPYNEQFF.

The chain employs TRBV6-6 and TRBJ2-1; 7 nucleotides align to TRBD2. V trimming: 5 bases; J trimming: 5 bases; junction bases outside the gene matches: 9. The CDR3 length is 15 residues. CDR1 is MNHNY and CDR2 is SVGAGI in the germline V gene (reference sequence). This CDR3 is CASSPLAGVNNEQFF. CDR3 in DNA: TGTGCCAGCAGTCCTCTGGCGGGAGTGAACAATGAGCAGTTCTTC.